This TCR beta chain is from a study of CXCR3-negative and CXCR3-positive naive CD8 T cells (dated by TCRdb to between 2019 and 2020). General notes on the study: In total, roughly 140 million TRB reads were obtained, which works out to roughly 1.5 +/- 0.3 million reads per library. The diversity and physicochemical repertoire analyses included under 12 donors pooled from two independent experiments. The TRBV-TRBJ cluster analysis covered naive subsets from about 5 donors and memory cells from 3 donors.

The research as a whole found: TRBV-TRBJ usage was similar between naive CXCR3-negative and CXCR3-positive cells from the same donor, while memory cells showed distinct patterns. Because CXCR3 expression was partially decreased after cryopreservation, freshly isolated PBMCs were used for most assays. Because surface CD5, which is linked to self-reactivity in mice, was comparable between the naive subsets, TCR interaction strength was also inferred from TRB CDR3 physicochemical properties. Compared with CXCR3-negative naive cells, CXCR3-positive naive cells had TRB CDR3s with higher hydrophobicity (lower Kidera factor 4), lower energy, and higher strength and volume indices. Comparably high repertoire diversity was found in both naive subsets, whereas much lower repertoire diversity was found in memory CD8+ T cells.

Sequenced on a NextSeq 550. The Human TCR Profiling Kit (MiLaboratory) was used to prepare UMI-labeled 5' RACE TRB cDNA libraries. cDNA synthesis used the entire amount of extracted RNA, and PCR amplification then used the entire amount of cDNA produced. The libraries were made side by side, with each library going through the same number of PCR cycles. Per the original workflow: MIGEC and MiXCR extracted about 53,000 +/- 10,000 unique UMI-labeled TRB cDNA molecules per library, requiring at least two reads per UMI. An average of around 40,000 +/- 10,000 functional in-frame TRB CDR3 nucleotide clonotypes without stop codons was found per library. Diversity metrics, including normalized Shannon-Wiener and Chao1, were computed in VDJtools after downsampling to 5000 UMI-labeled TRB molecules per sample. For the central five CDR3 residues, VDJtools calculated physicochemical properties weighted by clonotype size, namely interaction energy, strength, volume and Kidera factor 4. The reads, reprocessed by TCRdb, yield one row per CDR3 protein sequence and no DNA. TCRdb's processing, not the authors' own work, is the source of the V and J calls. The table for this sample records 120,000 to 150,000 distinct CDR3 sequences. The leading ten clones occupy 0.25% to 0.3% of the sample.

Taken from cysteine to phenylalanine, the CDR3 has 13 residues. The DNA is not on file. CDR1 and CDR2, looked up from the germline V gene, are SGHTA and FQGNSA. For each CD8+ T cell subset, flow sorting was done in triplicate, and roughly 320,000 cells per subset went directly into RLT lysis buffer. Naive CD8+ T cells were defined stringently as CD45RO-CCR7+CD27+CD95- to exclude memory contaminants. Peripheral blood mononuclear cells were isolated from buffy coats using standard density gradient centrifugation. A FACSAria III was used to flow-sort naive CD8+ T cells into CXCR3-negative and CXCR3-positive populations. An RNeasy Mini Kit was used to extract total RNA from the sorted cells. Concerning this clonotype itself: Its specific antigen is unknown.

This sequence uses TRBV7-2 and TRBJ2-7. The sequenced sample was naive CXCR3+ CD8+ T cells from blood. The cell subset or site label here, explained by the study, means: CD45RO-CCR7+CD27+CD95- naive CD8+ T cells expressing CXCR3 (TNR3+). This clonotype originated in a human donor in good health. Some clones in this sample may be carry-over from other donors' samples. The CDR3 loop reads CASSFTAGYEQYF. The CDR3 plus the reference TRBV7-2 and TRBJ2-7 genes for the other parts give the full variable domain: GAGVSQSPSNKVTEKGKDVELRCDPISGHTALYWYRQSLGQGLEFLIYFQGNSAPDKSGLPSDRFSAERTGGSVSTLTIQRTQQEDSAVYLCASSFTAGYEQYFGPGTRLTVT.